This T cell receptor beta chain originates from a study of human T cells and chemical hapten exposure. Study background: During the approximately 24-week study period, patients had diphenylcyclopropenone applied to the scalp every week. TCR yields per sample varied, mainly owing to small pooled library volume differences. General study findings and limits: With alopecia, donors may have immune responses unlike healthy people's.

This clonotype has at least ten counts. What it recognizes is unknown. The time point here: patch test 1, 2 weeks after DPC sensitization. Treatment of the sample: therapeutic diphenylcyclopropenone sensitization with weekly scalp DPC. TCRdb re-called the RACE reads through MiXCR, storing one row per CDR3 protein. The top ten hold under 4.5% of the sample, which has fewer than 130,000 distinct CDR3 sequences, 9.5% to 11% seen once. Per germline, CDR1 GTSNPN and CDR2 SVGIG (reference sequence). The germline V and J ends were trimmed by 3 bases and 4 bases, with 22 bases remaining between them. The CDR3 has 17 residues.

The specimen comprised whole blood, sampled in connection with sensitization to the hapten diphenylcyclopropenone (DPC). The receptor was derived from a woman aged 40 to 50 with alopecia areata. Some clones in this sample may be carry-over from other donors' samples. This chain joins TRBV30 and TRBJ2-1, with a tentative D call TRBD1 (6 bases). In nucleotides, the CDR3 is TGTGCCTGGAGCTATACCCGACAGGATAAGGTGTACAATGAGCAGTTCTTC. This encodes CAWSYTRQDKVYNEQFF.